Below are 13 T cell receptor beta chains sequenced from a single sample in a study of CD8 T cells in Susac syndrome. Random hexamers were used to reverse transcribe roughly 0.45 to 1 ug of RNA. In TCRdb, the immunoSEQ multiplex PCR reads were re-called with MiXCR into one record per CDR3 protein. The repertoire holds about 250,000 distinct CDR3 sequences, with around 93% as singletons. Sequencing used CD4+ T cells from PBMCs. These TCRs come from a human donor with multiple sclerosis.

The genes are TRBV15 and TRBJ2-3, with 8 positions matching TRBD2. The CDR3 loop spans 16 amino acids. Unmatched junction bases numbered 7, after V lost 0 bases and J lost 5 bases. Germline V gene lookup returns CDR1 LNHNV and CDR2 YYDKDF (reference sequence). As DNA, the CDR3 is TGTGCCACCAGCAGAGACTTAGCGGGGACGGGAGATACGCAGTATTTT. As protein: CATSRDLAGTGDTQYF.

V gene TRBV20-1 combines with J gene TRBJ2-2; D might be TRBD1 (6 bases). The V end was cut by 4 bases, the J end by 3 bases, with 15 bases between. The CDR3 has 15 amino acids. The germline V gene encodes CDR1 DFQATT and CDR2 SNEGSKA (reference sequence). As DNA, the CDR3 is TGCAGTGCTACCCCAAGGGGGACATACACCGGGGAGCTGTTTTTT. Translating gives CSATPRGTYTGELFF.

This chain links TRBV11-2 with TRBJ2-2; maybe TRBD1 (6 bases). The CDR3 sequence is 15 residues long. CDR1 SGHAT and CDR2 FQNNGV come from the germline V gene. V was trimmed by 5 bases and J by 1 base, leaving 11 bases between them. The chain's CDR3 is CASSTGTRNTGELFF. The CDR3 region has the DNA TGTGCCAGCAGCACAGGGACACGGAACACCGGGGAGCTGTTTTTT.

The CDR3 nucleotides are TGCGCCAGCAGCCAGTGGGACACCGGGGAGCTGTTTTTT. This codes for CASSQWDTGELFF. The J gene is TRBJ2-2, the V gene TRBV4-1; the D is unclear. The germline CDR1 and CDR2 sequences are MGHRA and YSYEKL. Deletions cut 3 bases from V and 3 bases from J, with 5 bases between. The CDR3 has 13 amino acids.

CDR3 in amino acids: CASSLVSAGDGTDTQYF. In nucleotides, the CDR3 is TGTGCCAGCAGCTTAGTCTCCGCCGGGGACGGCACAGATACGCAGTATTTT. The chain joins TRBV7-9 to TRBJ2-3; D is perhaps TRBD1 or TRBD2 (5 bases each). Germline lookup yields CDR1 SEHNR and CDR2 FQNEAQ (reference sequence). The CDR3 runs 17 residues. V lost 1 base and J 1 base, leaving 15 bases between the germline ends.

The V call is TRBV19, the J call TRBJ2-1, with 10 bases matching TRBD1. Unmatched junction bases numbered 8, after V lost 1 base and J lost 5 bases. Looked up from germline, CDR1 is LNHDA and CDR2 is SQIVND (reference sequence). The CDR3 length is 17 residues. CDR3 sequence (DNA): TGTGCCAGTAGTATAGGTCGGGTGGGGACAGGGGACAATGAGCAGTTCTTC. Its translation is CASSIGRVGTGDNEQFF.

This clonotype occurred once. This chain joins TRBV6-1 and TRBJ1-5; D unresolved. Trimming shortened V by 2 bases and J by 0 bases, and 11 bases separated the two germline ends. This CDR3 contains 16 residues. CDR1 is MNHNS and CDR2 is SASEGT in the germline V gene. The CDR3 sequence is CASSEQPIASNQPQHF. Written as DNA, the CDR3 is TGTGCCAGCAGTGAACAGCCGATCGCTAGCAATCAGCCCCAGCATTTT.

The chain couples TRBV7-2 to TRBJ2-4, with 7 bases fitting TRBD1. The germline V gene has CDR1 SGHTA and CDR2 FQGNSA. V was clipped by 6 bases and J by 5 bases; unmatched bases: 13. The length of the CDR3 is 16 residues. The DNA of the CDR3 is TGTGCCAGCAGTCGAAGCCCTGACAGGGCCCAAAACATTCAGTACTTC. Protein sequence: CASSRSPDRAQNIQYF.

The chain recombines TRBV5-6 with TRBJ1-2, with D maybe TRBD1 (5 bases). The CDR3 has 16 amino acids. The germline V gene has CDR1 SGHDT and CDR2 YYEEEE. V lost 4 bases and J 2 bases, leaving 18 bases between the germline ends. The CDR3 reads CASSGGTASSNYGYTF. In nucleotides, the CDR3 is TGTGCCAGCAGCGGAGGGACGGCAAGCTCAAACTATGGCTACACCTTC.

This clonotype appeared a single time. The gene calls are TRBV19 and TRBJ2-2, with 10 bases aligning to TRBD1. CDR3 length: 16 residues. The V and J ends lost 5 bases and 3 bases, in that order; junction bases with no gene match: 6. Germline V gene sequence: CDR1 LNHDA, CDR2 SQIVND (reference sequence). CDR3 protein: CASSPWTGGDTGELFF. Here the CDR3 DNA reads TGTGCCAGTAGTCCCTGGACAGGGGGTGACACCGGGGAGCTGTTTTTT. The full variable domain, its missing parts supplied by reference TRBV19 and TRBJ2-2, is DGGITQSPKYLFRKEGQNVTLSCEQNLNHDAMYWYRQDPGQGLRLIYYSQIVNDFQKGDIAEGYSVSREKKESFPLTVTSAQKNPTAFYLCASSPWTGGDTGELFFGEGSRLTVL.

This sequence joins TRBV7-8 and TRBJ1-5; D is unclear. Germline CDR1 SGHVS, CDR2 FQNEAQ. Trimming cost V 1 base and J 0 bases, with 7 bases left between them. The CDR3 loop spans 15 amino acids. The CDR3 DNA sequence: TGTGCCAGCAGCTTAGACGGCCTTAGCAATCAGCCCCAGCATTTT. It encodes CASSLDGLSNQPQHF.

This sequence joins TRBV7-9 and TRBJ2-7; D is perhaps TRBD1 (6 bases). This CDR3 spans 13 amino acids. Germline CDR1 is SEHNR and CDR2 is FQNEAQ (reference sequence). Trimming left V 5 bases short and J 5 bases short, with 13 bases between. The CDR3 DNA reads TGTGCCAGCAGCCCGAGACAGGTCCACGAGCAGTACTTC. This codes for CASSPRQVHEQYF.

This clonotype was recorded only once. CDR3 DNA: TGTGCCAGCAGTTCCTCGAAGGAAGAGACCCAGTACTTC. Its protein is CASSSSKEETQYF. The chain carries TRBV27 and TRBJ2-5; D ambiguous. Germline CDR1 reads MNHEY; CDR2 reads SMNVEV (reference sequence). V lost 4 bases and J 3 bases, leaving 9 bases between the germline ends. This CDR3 comprises 13 residues.